The 13 T cell receptor beta chains below were found in one sample sequenced in a study of human T cells and chemical hapten exposure. Stated time point: pre-sensitization, week 0. Treatment given: therapeutic diphenylcyclopropenone sensitization with weekly scalp DPC. One entry per CDR3 protein results from TCRdb running MiXCR on the RACE reads. This repertoire shows 65,000 to 70,000 distinct CDR3 sequences, roughly 9.7% found once; its top ten account for 4.5% to 5.5%. The sequences come from whole blood, collected in connection with sensitization to the hapten diphenylcyclopropenone (DPC). The receptors stem from a woman aged 50 to 60 with alopecia areata. Some clones in this sample may be carry-over from other donors' samples.

Sample share makes this clonotype large. The rearrangement joins TRBV2 to TRBJ2-1; 7 nucleotides align to TRBD2. The germline V gene encodes CDR1 SNHLY and CDR2 FYNNEI. CDR3 length: 13 residues. V lost 5 bases to trimming and J lost 4 bases; unmatched junction nucleotides: 2. The CDR3 is CASSTSEYNEQFF. CDR3 bases: TGTGCCAGCAGTACTAGCGAATACAATGAGCAGTTCTTC.

The chain combines TRBV15 with TRBJ2-7, with TRBD1 matching 8 bases. Germline CDR1 is LNHNV and CDR2 is YYDKDF (reference sequence). The V and J ends lost 2 bases and 5 bases, in that order; junction bases with no gene match: 5. The CDR3 has 14 residues. The CDR3: CATSRRQGIHEQYF. The CDR3 bases are TGTGCCACCAGCAGACGACAGGGGATTCACGAGCAGTACTTC.

This clonotype was recorded at least ten times. This chain links TRBV12-5 with TRBJ1-3; TRBD1 aligns across 7 bases. V was pared by 1 base and J by 0 bases, with 27 bases of the junction left unmatched. The germline V gene encodes CDR1 LGHNT and CDR2 FRNRAP. CDR3 length: 24 residues. The CDR3 DNA reads TGTGCTAGTGGTTTGGAGCCTAAATGGGGTGGCGGGACAGAACAAGTATACTCTGGAAACACCATATATTTT. As protein: CASGLEPKWGGGTEQVYSGNTIYF.

This clonotype occurred a few times. This chain joins TRBV6-5 and TRBJ2-1, with 9 bases that match TRBD2. The CDR3 has 14 amino acids. Unmatched junction bases numbered 10, after V lost 2 bases and J lost 14 bases. CDR1 and CDR2 from the germline V gene are MNHEY and SVGAGI. The CDR3 sequence is CASSYDLAGSPEFF. The CDR3 DNA is TGTGCCAGCAGTTACGATCTAGCGGGGTCGCCCGAGTTCTTC.

This clonotype was detected many times. The chain links TRBV5-4 to TRBJ2-3; 12 bases match TRBD2. Germline V gene lookup returns CDR1 SGHNT and CDR2 YYREEE (reference sequence). V lost 4 bases and J lost 6; bases outside the gene matches: 9. The CDR3 extends over 16 amino acids. The CDR3 loop is CASSVRGLAGIDTQYF. In nucleotides, the CDR3 is TGTGCCAGCAGCGTACGAGGACTAGCGGGAATTGATACGCAGTATTTT. The whole variable domain, filled in from reference TRBV5-4 and TRBJ2-3, reads ETGVTQSPTHLIKTRGQQVTLRCSSQSGHNTVSWYQQALGQGPQFIFQYYREEENGRGNFPPRFSGLQFPNYSSELNVNALELDDSALYLCASSVRGLAGIDTQYFGPGTRLTVL.

This clonotype was observed at least ten times. This sequence joins TRBV2 and TRBJ1-6; 12 bases line up with TRBD1. CDR3 length equals 18 residues. Germline V gene sequence: CDR1 SNHLY, CDR2 FYNNEI. V shed 5 bases, J shed 8 bases, and the junction held 13 bases outside the gene matches. In nucleotides, the CDR3 is TGTGCCAGCAGTCCTATTCCGGGACAGGGGGCTCATGATTCACCCCTCCACTTT. This translates into CASSPIPGQGAHDSPLHF.

This clonotype was recorded at least ten times. V is TRBV19 and J is TRBJ1-2; 9 nucleotides agree with TRBD1. Germline-derived CDR1 and CDR2 are LNHDA and SQIVND (reference sequence). With 7 bases clipped from V and 8 bases from J, the junction kept 8 bases outside the gene matches. The CDR3 contains 13 residues. CDR3 sequence (DNA): TGTGCCAGTACAGAACAGGGGGCGTCCGGCTACACCTTC. It is translated as CASTEQGASGYTF.

The chain joins TRBV7-2 to TRBJ2-7, with TRBD2 matching over 7 bases. CDR1 is SGHTA, CDR2 FQGNSA, per germline. V dropped 5 bases and J dropped 2; count of bases not matched to a gene: 9. The CDR3 consists of 15 residues. CDR3 protein: CASSISGTNAYEQYF. The DNA for the CDR3 is TGTGCCAGCAGCATTTCCGGGACTAACGCCTACGAGCAGTACTTC.

This clonotype was seen many times. This chain uses TRBV29-1 with TRBJ1-1, with 8 nucleotides matching TRBD1. The ends lost 8 bases at V and 3 bases at J; junction bases unmatched: 8. The CDR3 is 13 amino acids. The germline gives CDR1 SQVTM, CDR2 ANQGSEA. CDR3 in amino acids: CSSWDRTYTEAFF. The CDR3 nucleotides are TGCAGCTCATGGGACAGGACGTACACTGAAGCTTTCTTT.

This clonotype has ten or more counts. V usage is TRBV28 and J usage is TRBJ2-1, with D perhaps matching TRBD1 or TRBD2 (5 bases each). V lost 0 bases, J lost 13 bases, and 10 bases lay in between. This CDR3 is built from 12 residues. Germline CDR1 is MDHEN and CDR2 is SYDVKM. CDR3 region: CASSLWGTTQFF. CDR3 coding DNA: TGTGCCAGCAGTTTATGGGGGACCACCCAGTTCTTC.

This clonotype was counted ten times or more. The chain couples TRBV20-1 to TRBJ1-3, with D tentatively TRBD1 (5 bases). This CDR3 comprises 13 residues. The germline gives CDR1 DFQATT, CDR2 SNEGSKA (reference sequence). V dropped 5 bases and J dropped 3 bases, with 11 bases sitting between them. The CDR3 region has the DNA TGCAGTGCTGGGACCGGCATTGGAAACACCATATATTTT. Translating gives CSAGTGIGNTIYF.

This clonotype was recorded many times. The chain is built from TRBV3-1 and TRBJ1-6; 7 positions match TRBD1. V was clipped by 0 bases and J by 14 bases; unmatched bases: 13. CDR3 length: 16 residues. Germline V gene lookup returns CDR1 LGHDT and CDR2 YNNKEL (reference sequence). CDR3 loop: CASSQEDRTPQSALHF. The CDR3 DNA follows: TGTGCCAGCAGCCAAGAGGACAGGACCCCTCAAAGCGCCCTCCACTTT.

This clonotype came up many times. The CDR3 region has the DNA TGCGCCAGCAGCTTGGAGAGCACCTTAGCCAAAAACATTCAGTACTTC. This translates into CASSLESTLAKNIQYF. This chain connects TRBV5-1 to TRBJ2-4, with no clear D. The length of the CDR3 is 16 residues. CDR1 is SGHRS, CDR2 YFSETQ, per germline. The germline V and J ends were trimmed by 0 bases and 0 bases, with 10 bases remaining between them.